The 8 T cell receptor beta chains below were found in one sample sequenced in a study of blood T cells in healthy people across ages. The authors ran a second PCR of roughly 6 to 11 cycles using a sample-barcoded 5' primer and a J-beta primer mix. TCRdb re-called the 5' RACE reads through MiXCR, storing one row per CDR3 protein. The repertoire holds about 800,000 distinct CDR3 sequences, with 46% as singletons. The sample comprised blood. These receptors originate from an elderly man in good health.

V gene TRBV4-3 combines with J gene TRBJ2-7; TRBD1 aligns across 7 bases. Germline CDR1 is LGHNA and CDR2 is YSLEER. V lost 3 bases and J lost 2; bases outside the gene matches: 10. This CDR3 region has 16 residues. Here the CDR3 DNA reads TGCGCCAGCAGCCACAGTGCCACAGGGGAGACCTACGAGCAGTACTTC. Its protein is CASSHSATGETYEQYF.

V usage is TRBV5-1 and J usage is TRBJ2-7; D is uncertain. The ends were cut back, 2 bases at V and 6 bases at J, with 18 bases in the middle. Germline assignment: CDR1 SGHRS and CDR2 YFSETQ. The CDR3 covers 15 residues. As DNA, the CDR3 is TGCGCCAGCAGCTTAAAACTTGCCGGGTCGGTCGAGCAGTACTTC. The encoded protein is CASSLKLAGSVEQYF. The whole variable domain, filled in from reference TRBV5-1 and TRBJ2-7, reads KAGVTQTPRYLIKTRGQQVTLSCSPISGHRSVSWYQQTPGQGLQFLFEYFSETQRNKGNFPGRFSGRQFSNSRSEMNVSTLELGDSALYLCASSLKLAGSVEQYFGPGTRLTVT.

This chain uses TRBV18 with TRBJ1-5; 7 bases map to TRBD1. The CDR3 covers 15 residues. The junction had 9 bases not matched to a gene; V was cut back by 4 bases and J by 6 bases. In germline, CDR1 is KGHSH, CDR2 LQKENI. CDR3 sequence reads: CASSLETGPGQPQHF. The CDR3 nucleotides are TGTGCCAGCTCACTGGAGACAGGGCCTGGTCAGCCCCAGCATTTT. The full variable domain, in which reference TRBV18 and TRBJ1-5 provide the parts outside the CDR3, is NAGVMQNPRHLVRRRGQEARLRCSPMKGHSHVYWYRQLPEEGLKFMVYLQKENIIDESGMPKERFSAEFPKEGPSILRIQQVVRGDSAAYFCASSLETGPGQPQHFGDGTRLSIL.

With regard to this clonotype: A much larger clonotype is one base distant, so this may be a read error. The J gene is TRBJ2-3, the V gene TRBV4-2, with D tentatively TRBD2 (6 bases). Trimming shortened V by 1 base and J by 4 bases, and 15 bases separated the two germline ends. In germline, CDR1 is LGHNA, CDR2 YNFKEQ. The CDR3 totals 16 residues. In DNA, the CDR3 is TGTGCCAGCAGCCAAGGGTGGGCGGGAAGCGCAGATACGCAGTATTTT. Translated: CASSQGWAGSADTQYF.

The gene calls are TRBV28 and TRBJ2-2, with D unresolved. This CDR3 is 16 amino acids long. Germline-derived CDR1 and CDR2 are MDHEN and SYDVKM. Trimming cost V 4 bases and J 1 base, with 13 bases left between them. The chain's CDR3 is CASSSFPAGNTGELFF. The CDR3 region has the DNA TGTGCCAGCAGTTCTTTCCCGGCAGGGAACACCGGGGAGCTGTTTTTT.

For this clonotype: One base away lies a much larger clone, so this may be a sequencing read error. The chain combines TRBV7-2 with TRBJ2-1, with D possibly matching TRBD2 (5 bases). CDR3 size: 16 residues. With 5 bases removed from V and 9 bases from J, the gap between germline ends came to 23 bases. Germline CDR1 is SGHTA and CDR2 is FQGNSA. CDR3 bases: TGTGCCAGCAGCACAGAACTTCCGGAGGTCCGGAGTGAGCAGTTCTTC. Amino acids: CASSTELPEVRSEQFF.

Note on this clonotype: Being one base from a much bigger clone, this may be a read error. The rearrangement uses TRBV7-2 and TRBJ2-1; 7 positions match TRBD2. The CDR3 has 15 residues. Germline CDR1 and CDR2: SGHTA and FQGNSA. CDR3 sequence: CASSPPGLTYNKQFF. CDR3 in DNA: TGTGCCAGCAGCCCTCCGGGACTAACTTACAATAAGCAGTTCTTC.

The V call is TRBV20-1, the J call TRBJ2-7; D may be TRBD2 (6 bases). Trimming cost V 3 bases and J 4 bases, with 13 bases left between them. The CDR3 extends over 13 amino acids. Germline V gives CDR1 DFQATT, CDR2 SNEGSKA (reference sequence). The CDR3 sequence: CSASQGGGYEQYF. CDR3 nucleotide sequence: TGCAGTGCTAGTCAGGGTGGGGGGTACGAGCAGTACTTC.